The 27 T cell receptor beta chains in this list originate from one sample, sequenced in a study of long-term antiretroviral therapy in people with HIV. Run at survey level, the immunoSEQ assay was version v3.0. Profiled with immunoSEQ multiplex PCR; TCRdb holds only in-frame clones, not every one. The repertoire holds about 19,000 clones, with more than 65% as singletons. The input for sequencing was unsorted PBMCs, taken at the start of antiretroviral therapy, before treatment. The receptors originated from a man aged 18 to 29 with HIV.

This clone was found once. This chain joins TRBV9 and TRBJ2-3; the D gene is possibly TRBD2 (5 bases). The length of the CDR3 is 14 residues. The V gene's germline CDR1 is SGDLS and CDR2 YYNGEE. V lost 1 base to trimming and J lost 8 bases, with 14 bases between them. The DNA for the CDR3 is TGTGCCAGCAGCGTATCAGCGGACGGGGTTACGCAGTATTTT. It specifies CASSVSADGVTQYF.

This chain connects TRBV7-9 to TRBJ2-1; 10 bases map to TRBD2. Germline V gene sequence: CDR1 SEHNR, CDR2 FQNEAQ (reference sequence). This CDR3 region has 16 residues. Trimming took 5 bases from V and 8 from J; bases not matched to a gene: 12. The CDR3 DNA sequence: TGTGCCAGCAGCGTCCAACTAGCGGGATCTGATTATGAGCAGTTCTTC. Translation gives CASSVQLAGSDYEQFF.

V gene TRBV6-1 combines with J gene TRBJ2-7, with D hard to call. Germline CDR1 MNHNS, CDR2 SASEGT. The V gene lost 1 base and the J gene lost 0 bases, with 10 bases spanning the gap. There are 15 residues in the CDR3. This chain's CDR3 is CASSEEDGSSYEQYF. In nucleotides, the CDR3 is TGTGCCAGCAGTGAAGAAGACGGTAGCTCCTACGAGCAGTACTTC.

This chain joins TRBV2 and TRBJ2-7; 10 positions match TRBD2. Unmatched junction bases numbered 3, after V lost 6 bases and J lost 1 base. In germline, CDR1 is SNHLY, CDR2 FYNNEI. The CDR3 loop spans 14 amino acids. The CDR3 nucleotides read TGTGCCAGCAGCCCGGGACTAGCGTCCTACGAGCAGTACTTC. Translating it yields CASSPGLASYEQYF.

The chain links TRBV5-4 to TRBJ1-1; unclear D gene. Germline V gene lookup returns CDR1 SGHNT and CDR2 YYREEE (reference sequence). V lost 4 bases and J lost 7, with 14 bases in between. The CDR3 spans 13 residues. CDR3 in DNA: TGTGCCAGCAGCGTTGGTGGGAAGGGTGAAGCTTTCTTT. This translates into CASSVGGKGEAFF. The full variable domain, its missing parts supplied by reference TRBV5-4 and TRBJ1-1, is ETGVTQSPTHLIKTRGQQVTLRCSSQSGHNTVSWYQQALGQGPQFIFQYYREEENGRGNFPPRFSGLQFPNYSSELNVNALELDDSALYLCASSVGGKGEAFFGQGTRLTVV.

The chain employs TRBV28 and TRBJ2-6; D may be TRBD1 (6 bases). This CDR3 is built from 16 residues. Trimming removed 6 bases from V and 2 bases from J, with 14 bases in between. CDR1 MDHEN and CDR2 SYDVKM come from the germline V gene. Here the CDR3 DNA reads TGTGCCAGCAGAACCGACCAGGGGCCTGGGGCCAACGTCCTGACTTTC. It is translated as CASRTDQGPGANVLTF.

The rearrangement links TRBV2 to TRBJ2-2, with 7 positions matching TRBD2. The ends lost 5 bases at V and 4 bases at J; junction bases unmatched: 10. Germline V gives CDR1 SNHLY, CDR2 FYNNEI. This CDR3 has 16 amino acids. The DNA of the CDR3 is TGTGCCAGCAGTAGTAGACTAGCAGAAATCACCGGGGAGCTGTTTTTT. It is translated as CASSSRLAEITGELFF.

This clone has a single count. The chain couples TRBV15 to TRBJ2-1, with 9 bases identical to TRBD2. With V trimmed by 5 bases and J by 4 bases, 6 bases remained unmatched. The CDR3 sequence is 15 residues long. Germline CDR1 is LNHNV and CDR2 is YYDKDF (reference sequence). The CDR3 loop reads CATSEREAIYNEQFF. CDR3 nucleotide sequence: TGTGCCACCAGCGAGCGGGAGGCCATATACAATGAGCAGTTCTTC.

The rearrangement links TRBV9 to TRBJ1-5; D not certain. The germline V and J ends were trimmed by 3 bases and 1 base, with 8 bases remaining between them. CDR1 SGDLS and CDR2 YYNGEE come from the germline V gene. This CDR3 has 14 amino acids. The CDR3: CASSELDSNQPQHF. As DNA, the CDR3 is TGTGCCAGCAGCGAGCTGGACAGCAATCAGCCCCAGCATTTT. The full variable domain, completed using reference TRBV9 and TRBJ1-5, is DSGVTQTPKHLITATGQRVTLRCSPRSGDLSVYWYQQSLDQGLQFLIQYYNGEERAKGNILERFSAQQFPDLHSELNLSSLELGDSALYFCASSELDSNQPQHFGDGTRLSIL.

The sample holds one count of this clone. The CDR3 loop is CSVAGGRYYEQYF. CDR3 nucleotide sequence: TGCAGCGTTGCGGGTGGGAGGTACTACGAGCAGTACTTC. V usage is TRBV29-1 and J usage is TRBJ2-7; TRBD2 is a possible D gene (6 bases). This CDR3 contains 13 residues. Deletions cut 4 bases from V and 3 bases from J, with 13 bases between. Per germline, CDR1 SQVTM and CDR2 ANQGSEA.

Of note for this clone: The junction departs from germline at one end; a sequencing error may be responsible. The chain couples TRBV19 to TRBJ2-7; D ambiguous. The CDR3 runs to 13 residues. CDR1 is LNHDA and CDR2 is SQIVND in the germline V gene (reference sequence). The CDR3 is CASMSQGSDEQYF. CDR3 nucleotide sequence: TGTGCCAGTATGTCTCAAGGCTCCGACGAGCAGTACTTC.

V gene TRBV7-9 combines with J gene TRBJ2-7; 13 bases line up with TRBD2. The CDR3 is 15 amino acids. Germline CDR1 is SEHNR and CDR2 is FQNEAQ (reference sequence). V was pared by 5 bases and J by 4 bases, with 5 bases of the junction left unmatched. The CDR3 spells CASSGWTSGSYEQYF. CDR3 nucleotide sequence: TGTGCCAGCAGCGGATGGACTAGCGGGAGTTACGAGCAGTACTTC. Filled out from reference TRBV7-9 and TRBJ2-7, the complete variable domain reads DTGVSQNPRHKITKRGQNVTFRCDPISEHNRLYWYRQTLGQGPEFLTYFQNEAQLEKSRLLSDRFSAERPKGSFSTLEIQRTEQGDSAMYLCASSGWTSGSYEQYFGPGTRLTVT.

This clone was recorded a few times. V and J are TRBV27 and TRBJ2-2; the match to TRBD1 covers 9 bases. CDR3 length: 15 amino acids. Germline V lookup: CDR1 MNHEY, CDR2 SMNVEV (reference sequence). The J segment lost 4 bases and the V segment lost 6 bases, leaving 6 bases of the junction unmatched. CDR3 DNA: TGTGCCAGCAGACCACAGGGGGCGGGCACCGGGGAGCTGTTTTTT. It yields the protein CASRPQGAGTGELFF.

This clone was seen just once. This rearrangement joins TRBV4-1 to TRBJ2-7; TRBD1 might be the D (5 bases). The germline V and J ends were trimmed by 4 bases and 2 bases, with 15 bases remaining between them. This CDR3 contains 15 residues. Germline V gene sequence: CDR1 MGHRA, CDR2 YSYEKL. The CDR3 sequence: CASSRDSGNTYEQYF. The CDR3 region has the DNA TGCGCCAGCAGCCGAGACTCAGGGAACACCTACGAGCAGTACTTC.

The chain carries TRBV2 and TRBJ2-3; a weak D match, TRBD2 (6 bases). This CDR3 region has 16 residues. CDR1 and CDR2 (germline): SNHLY, FYNNEI. V lost 5 bases and J lost 4, with 19 bases in between. CDR3 in DNA: TGTGCCAGCAGTATAGAACCGGGACTCCCCTCAGATACGCAGTATTTT. It is translated as CASSIEPGLPSDTQYF.

V usage is TRBV5-5 and J usage is TRBJ1-1, with 7 nucleotides matching TRBD1. The junction had 5 bases not matched to a gene; V was cut back by 2 bases and J by 7 bases. The V gene's germline CDR1 is SGHKS and CDR2 YYEKEE (reference sequence). This CDR3 is 13 amino acids long. CDR3 in DNA: TGTGCCAGCAGCTTTGACAGGGTGGGTGAAGCTTTCTTT. Its translation is CASSFDRVGEAFF.

The chain has TRBV15 and TRBJ2-7, with unresolved D. V was trimmed by 2 bases and J by 0 bases, leaving 8 bases between them. The CDR3 is 14 amino acids. Germline V lookup: CDR1 LNHNV, CDR2 YYDKDF (reference sequence). This chain's CDR3 is CATSRIGGSYEQYF. DNA for the CDR3: TGTGCCACCAGCAGAATCGGCGGCTCCTACGAGCAGTACTTC.

CDR3 region: CASSPETAMNTEAFF. The CDR3 DNA is TGTGCCAGCAGCCCAGAGACAGCAATGAACACTGAAGCTTTCTTT. V gene TRBV9 combines with J gene TRBJ1-1, with TRBD1 as a possible D gene (5 bases). Per the germline V gene, CDR1 is SGDLS and CDR2 is YYNGEE. The V end was cut by 4 bases, the J end by 0 bases, with 13 bases between. The CDR3 has 15 amino acids.

The CDR3 region is CASSQLHPGNIQYF. CDR3 nucleotides: TGTGCCAGCAGCCAACTCCACCCTGGAAACATTCAGTACTTC. V usage is TRBV14 and J usage is TRBJ2-4; D ambiguous. This CDR3 has 14 residues. CDR1 and CDR2 (germline): SGHDN, FVKESK. V dropped 2 bases and J dropped 6 bases, with 11 bases sitting between them.

The chain uses TRBV7-8 and TRBJ2-7; 7 bases agree with TRBD1. Trimming took 5 bases from V and 3 from J; bases not matched to a gene: 10. Germline CDR1 is SGHVS and CDR2 is FQNEAQ. This CDR3 has 15 residues. CDR3 sequence: CASSQRDSEFYEQYF. In nucleotides, the CDR3 is TGTGCCAGCAGCCAACGGGACAGCGAATTCTACGAGCAGTACTTC.

The rearrangement uses TRBV15 and TRBJ1-5; 9 positions match TRBD1. The J segment lost 8 bases and the V segment lost 1 base, leaving 9 bases of the junction unmatched. Germline-derived CDR1 and CDR2 are LNHNV and YYDKDF (reference sequence). CDR3 length equals 16 residues. CDR3 region: CATSRVLTGGLKPQHF. In DNA form, the CDR3 reads TGTGCCACCAGCAGAGTCCTTACAGGGGGCCTAAAGCCCCAGCATTTT.

The V call is TRBV6-1, the J call TRBJ2-7; 8 positions match TRBD2. J was trimmed by 5 bases and V by 1 base; bases with no gene match: 7. This CDR3 region has 15 residues. From germline, CDR1 is MNHNS and CDR2 SASEGT. The DNA for the CDR3 is TGTGCCAGCAGTGAAGTTTTTAGCGGGAACGACGAGCAGTACTTC. This translates into CASSEVFSGNDEQYF.

The chain recombines TRBV19 with TRBJ2-7; D not resolved. Trimming cost V 2 bases and J 3 bases, with 8 bases left between them. The CDR3 length is 13 residues. Looked up from germline, CDR1 is LNHDA and CDR2 is SQIVND (reference sequence). CDR3 nucleotide sequence: TGTGCCAGTAGTATAAGAGAGAACTACGAGCAGTACTTC. This codes for CASSIRENYEQYF.

This clone was seen a handful of times. This chain connects TRBV10-1 to TRBJ2-7; TRBD1 aligns across 9 bases. CDR3 length: 15 residues. The V segment lost 6 bases and the J segment 7 bases; nucleotides outside the gene matches: 13. The germline V gene has CDR1 WNHNN and CDR2 SYGVQD (reference sequence). The CDR3 DNA follows: TGCGCCAGCAGCGCAACACGGGACAGGGAAGGGGAGCAGTACTTC. Translated, it gives CASSATRDREGEQYF.

This chain links TRBV7-2 with TRBJ2-2; D may be TRBD2 (5 bases). Germline V gene data show CDR1 as SGHTA and CDR2 as FQGNSA. CDR3 size: 14 residues. Trimming removed 4 bases at V and 6 bases at J, with 12 bases between. Here the CDR3 reads CASSWTPGPGELFF. The CDR3 DNA reads as TGTGCCAGCAGCTGGACTCCCGGGCCCGGGGAGCTGTTTTTT.

This sequence joins TRBV4-3 and TRBJ2-1, with 8 bases matching TRBD2. Germline loops: CDR1 LGHNA, CDR2 YSLEER. J lost 3 bases, V lost 0 bases, and 10 bases had no gene match. The CDR3 runs 18 residues. The chain's CDR3 is CASSQDRLGRAGYNEQFF. The CDR3 DNA reads as TGCGCCAGCAGCCAAGATCGGCTCGGGAGGGCCGGCTACAATGAGCAGTTCTTC.

The J gene is TRBJ2-5, the V gene TRBV5-1; 9 bases agree with TRBD2. Looked up from germline, CDR1 is SGHRS and CDR2 is YFSETQ. With 2 bases clipped from V and 2 bases from J, the junction kept 7 bases outside the gene matches. This CDR3 region has 16 residues. The CDR3 DNA reads as TGCGCCAGCAGCTTCCCTGCGGGGGGGAGTCAAGAGACCCAGTACTTC. It specifies CASSFPAGGSQETQYF.